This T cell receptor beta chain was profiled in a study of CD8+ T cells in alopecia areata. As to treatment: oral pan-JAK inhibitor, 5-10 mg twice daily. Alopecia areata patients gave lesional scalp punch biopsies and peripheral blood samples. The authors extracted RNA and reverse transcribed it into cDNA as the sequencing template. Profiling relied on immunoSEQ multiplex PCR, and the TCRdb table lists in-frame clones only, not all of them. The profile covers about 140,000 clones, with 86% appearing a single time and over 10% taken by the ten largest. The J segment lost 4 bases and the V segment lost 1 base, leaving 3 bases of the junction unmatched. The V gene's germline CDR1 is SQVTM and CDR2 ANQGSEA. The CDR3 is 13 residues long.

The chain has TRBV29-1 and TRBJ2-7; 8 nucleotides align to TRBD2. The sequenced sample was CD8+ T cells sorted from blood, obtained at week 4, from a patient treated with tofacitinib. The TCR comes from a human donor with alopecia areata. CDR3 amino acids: CSVEVAGRYEQYF. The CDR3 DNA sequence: TGCAGCGTTGAAGTAGCGGGGAGGTACGAGCAGTACTTC.